Shown below are 2 T cell receptor beta chains from a single sample sequenced in a study of cytomegalovirus exposure and HLA in healthy donors. Sequencing used immunoSEQ multiplex PCR; TCRdb keeps in-frame clones, though not all of them. The sample has over 110,000 clones; around 90% are singletons. The sequenced material came from PBMCs. Every receptor here comes from a man aged 18 to 29 in good health and CMV-seropositive.

V is TRBV5-8 and J is TRBJ2-7; the match to TRBD1 covers 10 bases. Trimming cost V 1 base and J 3 bases; bases outside gene matches: 4. The length of the CDR3 is 15 residues. Germline CDR1 is SGHTS and CDR2 is YDEGEE. The CDR3 loop reads CASSLQGQGSYEQYF. CDR3 DNA: TGTGCCAGCAGCTTGCAGGGACAGGGGAGCTACGAGCAGTACTTC.

The chain uses TRBV7-6 and TRBJ2-7; no firm D call. Trimming stripped 7 bases from V and 1 base from J, with 20 bases between. From germline, CDR1 is SGHVS and CDR2 FNYEAQ. The CDR3 extends over 16 amino acids. CDR3 loop: CASMRTSGSLSYEQYF. The DNA for the CDR3 is TGTGCCAGCATGCGCACCTCCGGGTCCCTATCCTACGAGCAGTACTTC.